This is a list of T cell receptor beta chains from one sample in a study of blood T cell repertoires in COVID-19. Data came from immunoSEQ multiplex PCR; TCRdb stores just in-frame clones and leaves some out. The table shows about 300,000 clones, with roughly 91% occurring only once. Sequences were obtained from PBMCs or T cells enriched from blood (not recorded which). The receptors derive from a woman aged 45-65 years who had been exposed to COVID-19. Each CDR3 is given with its conserved first and last residue. D genes are given only for firm matches. Clone sizes are given selectively: once, few, many, or a class where the clone is expanded.

j_call: TRBJ1-4
clone_size: -
v_call: TRBV2
d_call: -
cdr3_nt: TGTGCCAGCAGTGAAGCGCTAGAGGAACGGTTGGAAAAACTGTTTTTT
cdr3_aa: CASSEALEERLEKLFF

j_call: TRBJ1-2
clone_size: -
v_call: TRBV30
d_call: TRBD1
cdr3_nt: TGTGCCTGGAGTCTATCCGGGACAGGATATGGCTACACCTTC
cdr3_aa: CAWSLSGTGYGYTF

j_call: TRBJ2-7
clone_size: -
v_call: TRBV2
d_call: TRBD2
cdr3_nt: TGTGCCAGCAGCCCTCGGACTAGCTACACCTACGAGCAGTACTTC
cdr3_aa: CASSPRTSYTYEQYF

j_call: TRBJ1-6
clone_size: -
v_call: TRBV28
d_call: -
cdr3_nt: TGTGCCACGCTTGGGCGCCTCCTGACCGGTAATTCACCCCTCCACTTT
cdr3_aa: CATLGRLLTGNSPLHF

j_call: TRBJ1-3
clone_size: few
v_call: TRBV2
d_call: TRBD1
cdr3_nt: TGTGCCAGCAGTAGAGACAGGGCTGGAAACACCATATATTTT
cdr3_aa: CASSRDRAGNTIYF

j_call: TRBJ2-6
clone_size: -
v_call: TRBV19
d_call: -
cdr3_nt: TGTGCCAGTAGGCGCGATAATGTCGATTCTGGGGCCAACGTCCTGACTTTC
cdr3_aa: CASRRDNVDSGANVLTF

j_call: TRBJ1-5
clone_size: -
v_call: TRBV6-2/TRBV6-3
d_call: TRBD1
cdr3_nt: TGTGCCAGCAGTTACGATTTGACAGGGCTCCGCAATCAGCCCCAGCATTTT
cdr3_aa: CASSYDLTGLRNQPQHF

j_call: TRBJ2-5
clone_size: -
v_call: TRBV7-7
d_call: -
cdr3_nt: TGTGCTAGCAGCCTGGGGGGGGGCGTCCGAGAGACCCAGTACTTC
cdr3_aa: CASSLGGGVRETQYF

j_call: TRBJ2-5
clone_size: -
v_call: TRBV2
d_call: TRBD1
cdr3_nt: TGTGCCAGCAGTAAGGGGGCGCTGGAAGAGACCCAGTACTTC
cdr3_aa: CASSKGALEETQYF

j_call: TRBJ2-7
clone_size: -
v_call: TRBV30
d_call: -
cdr3_nt: TGTGCCTGGAGTGTACGGGCAGGGAACGAGCAGTACTTC
cdr3_aa: CAWSVRAGNEQYF

j_call: TRBJ2-7
clone_size: -
v_call: TRBV18
d_call: -
cdr3_nt: TGTGCCAGCACACGGAACGGAGGGTTCAGCTACGAGCAGTACTTC
cdr3_aa: CASTRNGGFSYEQYF

j_call: TRBJ1-4
clone_size: -
v_call: TRBV30
d_call: -
cdr3_nt: TGTGCCTGGAGTTCGACGGGTCTCAATGAAAAACTGTTTTTT
cdr3_aa: CAWSSTGLNEKLFF

j_call: TRBJ2-3
clone_size: -
v_call: TRBV6-4
d_call: TRBD1
cdr3_nt: TGTGCCAGCATCCCATGGCGGGGGACAGGGTCTAGACGGGATACGCAGTATTTT
cdr3_aa: CASIPWRGTGSRRDTQYF

j_call: TRBJ2-3
clone_size: -
v_call: TRBV27
d_call: -
cdr3_nt: TGTGCCAGCAGTTTATTTGGGCAGTCTACGGATACGCAGTATTTT
cdr3_aa: CASSLFGQSTDTQYF

j_call: TRBJ2-7
clone_size: -
v_call: TRBV5-4
d_call: TRBD1
cdr3_nt: TGTGCCAGCAGCTCTAGGGGGATCGGGACAGAGCTTTCCTACGAGCAGTACTTC
cdr3_aa: CASSSRGIGTELSYEQYF

j_call: TRBJ2-7
clone_size: once
v_call: TRBV7-6
d_call: TRBD2
cdr3_nt: TGTGCCAGCAGCCTCACTCCTCCACTTGAGCTAGCGGGGGAATACGAGCAGTACTTC
cdr3_aa: CASSLTPPLELAGEYEQYF

j_call: TRBJ1-5
clone_size: -
v_call: TRBV30
d_call: -
cdr3_nt: TGTGCCTGGAGTACGGGTGACGGCAATCAGCCCCAGCATTTT
cdr3_aa: CAWSTGDGNQPQHF

j_call: TRBJ2-3
clone_size: -
v_call: TRBV5-4
d_call: TRBD2
cdr3_nt: TGTGCCAGCAGCCGGGGGGGACTCAAAAGCACAGATACGCAGTATTTT
cdr3_aa: CASSRGGLKSTDTQYF

j_call: TRBJ1-4
clone_size: -
v_call: TRBV2
d_call: TRBD1
cdr3_nt: TGTGCCAGCAGAACGGACAGGGATGAAAAACTGTTTTTT
cdr3_aa: CASRTDRDEKLFF

j_call: TRBJ1-5
clone_size: -
v_call: TRBV30
d_call: -
cdr3_nt: TGTGCACGGATAGGACGCGCAGGGGAAACCGATAGCAATCAGCCCCAGCATTTT
cdr3_aa: CARIGRAGETDSNQPQHF

j_call: TRBJ1-1
clone_size: -
v_call: TRBV5-5
d_call: TRBD1
cdr3_nt: TGTGCCAGCAGAGTGGGACAGGGGATGGTGAACACTGAAGCTTTCTTT
cdr3_aa: CASRVGQGMVNTEAFF

j_call: TRBJ2-7
clone_size: -
v_call: TRBV5-1
d_call: TRBD2
cdr3_nt: TGCGCCAGCAGCACGGGACTAGCGGGGGGTCCCCGCTCCTACGAGCAGTACTTC
cdr3_aa: CASSTGLAGGPRSYEQYF

j_call: TRBJ1-1
clone_size: -
v_call: TRBV15
d_call: -
cdr3_nt: TGTGCCACCAGCGGGATTCAGGGTTCGGGCACTGAAGCTTTCTTT
cdr3_aa: CATSGIQGSGTEAFF

j_call: TRBJ1-4
clone_size: -
v_call: TRBV29-1
d_call: TRBD1
cdr3_nt: TGCAGCGTTGTACAGGGGATGGGTAATGAAAAACTGTTTTTT
cdr3_aa: CSVVQGMGNEKLFF

j_call: TRBJ1-2
clone_size: -
v_call: TRBV4-1
d_call: -
cdr3_nt: TGCGCCAGCAGCCAAGGGACAGAAGGGTATGGCTACACCTTC
cdr3_aa: CASSQGTEGYGYTF

j_call: TRBJ2-6
clone_size: -
v_call: TRBV7-8
d_call: TRBD1
cdr3_nt: TGTGCCAGCAGCTACCGGGACAGTAAATCTAGCTCTGGGGCCAACGTCCTGACTTTC
cdr3_aa: CASSYRDSKSSSGANVLTF

j_call: TRBJ1-1
clone_size: -
v_call: TRBV7-6
d_call: TRBD1
cdr3_nt: TGTGCCAGCAGCTTACAGGGGGTTGGGACTGAAGCTTTCTTT
cdr3_aa: CASSLQGVGTEAFF

j_call: TRBJ1-1
clone_size: -
v_call: TRBV2
d_call: -
cdr3_nt: TGTGCCAGCAGTGTCGAGGGCCCAGCGAACACTGAAGCTTTCTTT
cdr3_aa: CASSVEGPANTEAFF

j_call: TRBJ2-7
clone_size: -
v_call: TRBV5-1
d_call: TRBD1
cdr3_nt: TGCGCCAGCAGCTGGACAGGGGTCCACGAGCAGTACTTC
cdr3_aa: CASSWTGVHEQYF

j_call: TRBJ1-3
clone_size: -
v_call: TRBV5-1
d_call: -
cdr3_nt: TGCGCCAGCAGCAAAGACACTGGAAACACCATATATTTT
cdr3_aa: CASSKDTGNTIYF

j_call: TRBJ1-2
clone_size: -
v_call: TRBV27
d_call: -
cdr3_nt: TGTGCCAGCAGTTTATCGGGTTCAGGGTTCTATGGCTACACCTTC
cdr3_aa: CASSLSGSGFYGYTF

j_call: TRBJ1-5
clone_size: -
v_call: TRBV19
d_call: -
cdr3_nt: TGTGCCAGTAGTATAACAGGGAACCCAAATCAGCCCCAGCATTTT
cdr3_aa: CASSITGNPNQPQHF

j_call: TRBJ2-2
clone_size: -
v_call: TRBV18
d_call: TRBD2
cdr3_nt: TGTGCCAGCTCACCCCTCAAGGAAGCGGGGGGAAACGGGGAGCTGTTTTTT
cdr3_aa: CASSPLKEAGGNGELFF

j_call: TRBJ2-2
clone_size: -
v_call: TRBV2
d_call: TRBD1
cdr3_nt: TGTGCCAGCAGTACTAGACAGGGTAACACCGGGGAGCTGTTTTTT
cdr3_aa: CASSTRQGNTGELFF

j_call: TRBJ2-7
clone_size: few
v_call: TRBV11-2
d_call: -
cdr3_nt: TGTGCCAGCAGCTTAGGGTCTGATGGTGGCGCGGGGTTCTACGAGCAGTACTTC
cdr3_aa: CASSLGSDGGAGFYEQYF

j_call: TRBJ2-3
clone_size: -
v_call: TRBV9
d_call: -
cdr3_nt: TGTGCCAGCAGCGTAGTAGGAGGAGGAGGCACAGATACGCAGTATTTT
cdr3_aa: CASSVVGGGGTDTQYF

j_call: TRBJ2-3
clone_size: -
v_call: TRBV29-1
d_call: -
cdr3_nt: TGCAGCGCTCTACTAGGGGATACGCAGTATTTT
cdr3_aa: CSALLGDTQYF

j_call: TRBJ1-6
clone_size: -
v_call: TRBV7-6
d_call: TRBD1
cdr3_nt: TGTGCCAGCAGGGGGACAGGGGCTTATAATTCACCCCTCCACTTT
cdr3_aa: CASRGTGAYNSPLHF

j_call: TRBJ1-3
clone_size: few
v_call: TRBV6-4
d_call: TRBD1
cdr3_nt: TGTGCCAGCAGAGGACGGGGACAGGCGAACTCTGGAAACACCATATATTTT
cdr3_aa: CASRGRGQANSGNTIYF

j_call: TRBJ2-6
clone_size: few
v_call: TRBV30
d_call: TRBD1
cdr3_nt: TGTGCCTGGAACAGGGGTCCCCGTGGGGCCAACGTCCTGACTTTC
cdr3_aa: CAWNRGPRGANVLTF

j_call: TRBJ2-7
clone_size: -
v_call: TRBV19
d_call: TRBD1
cdr3_nt: TGTGCCAGTAGTATAGCCGGGACAGGCGACTACGAGCAGTACTTC
cdr3_aa: CASSIAGTGDYEQYF